The 29 T cell receptor beta chains in this list originate from one sample, sequenced in a study of blood T cell repertoires in COVID-19. The method was immunoSEQ multiplex PCR; TCRdb's version includes in-frame clones alone and lacks a portion of them. The repertoire holds about 100,000 clones, with 70% to 85% as singletons. Sequenced: peripheral blood. Receptor source: a woman aged 40 to 49 with acute or convalescent COVID-19.

This clone was picked up a small number of times. This chain joins TRBV6-1 and TRBJ2-2; TRBD1 is a possible D gene (5 bases). The CDR3 spans 13 residues. The V and J ends lost 0 bases and 6 bases respectively, with 5 bases between them. Germline V gives CDR1 MNHNS, CDR2 SASEGT. The CDR3 region is CASSEAGAGELFF. The CDR3 nucleotides are TGTGCCAGCAGTGAAGCAGGGGCCGGGGAGCTGTTTTTT.

The chain links TRBV30 to TRBJ1-6, with 7 nucleotides matching TRBD1. After removal of 2 bases from V and 8 bases from J, the junction contained 18 bases not matched to a gene. This CDR3 contains 18 residues. Germline values: CDR1 GTSNPN, CDR2 SVGIG (reference sequence). CDR3 loop: CAWSRSGGFIQAHSPLHF. CDR3 DNA sequence: TGTGCCTGGAGTCGATCAGGGGGTTTCATTCAGGCCCATTCACCCCTCCACTTT.

This clone has more than one count but fewer than ten. This chain uses TRBV5-1 with TRBJ1-5, with a tentative D call TRBD1 (6 bases). The CDR3 covers 15 residues. V lost 0 bases, J lost 7 bases, and 14 bases lay in between. Germline lookup yields CDR1 SGHRS and CDR2 YFSETQ. The CDR3 spells CASSLDRGSGQPQHF. CDR3 nucleotides: TGCGCCAGCAGCTTGGATAGGGGGTCGGGGCAGCCCCAGCATTTT.

The CDR3 nucleotides are TGCGCCAGCAACCTGGGGACTGGGCAATCCGGGGAGCTGTTTTTT. Residues: CASNLGTGQSGELFF. The gene calls are TRBV4-1 and TRBJ2-2; D perhaps matches TRBD2 (6 bases). The CDR3 is made up of 15 amino acids. Per germline, CDR1 MGHRA and CDR2 YSYEKL. Trimming shortened V by 7 bases and J by 6 bases, and 18 bases separated the two germline ends.

This clone was observed a few times. Distinct nucleotide sequences in the sample also encode this CDR3. The rearrangement uses TRBV6-6 and TRBJ1-6; a weak D match, TRBD1 (6 bases). The CDR3 spans 15 residues. The V and J ends lost 8 bases and 7 bases respectively, with 18 bases between them. The germline gives CDR1 MNHNY, CDR2 SVGAGI (reference sequence). In nucleotides, the CDR3 is TGTGCCAGCGGCCCCCCCGGGACAACCAATTCACCCCTCCACTTT. Amino acid sequence: CASGPPGTTNSPLHF.

The rearrangement joins TRBV7-2 to TRBJ1-4, with D unclear. V was trimmed by 5 bases and J by 7 bases, leaving 11 bases between them. Germline lookup yields CDR1 SGHTA and CDR2 FQGNSA. The CDR3 totals 13 residues. CDR3 loop: CASSPEYGEKLFF. The CDR3 nucleotides read TGTGCCAGCAGCCCCGAGTACGGTGAAAAACTGTTTTTT.

This clone was counted between two and nine times. The V gene is TRBV7-9, the J gene TRBJ2-1; 7 bases align to TRBD2. The V and J ends lost 8 bases and 9 bases, in that order; junction bases with no gene match: 13. The CDR3 is made up of 14 amino acids. From germline, CDR1 is SEHNR and CDR2 FQNEAQ (reference sequence). The CDR3 region has the DNA TGTGCCAGCCTATTGGGGGGGACCGTCGGTGAGCAGTTCTTC. Protein sequence: CASLLGGTVGEQFF.

The chain couples TRBV14 to TRBJ1-1; a weak D match, TRBD1 (5 bases). Germline assignment: CDR1 SGHDN and CDR2 FVKESK. This CDR3 has 13 amino acids. V lost 7 bases and J lost 8, with 17 bases in between. The CDR3 here is CASIPDSYGEAFF. DNA of the CDR3: TGTGCCAGCATACCAGACAGTTATGGAGAAGCTTTCTTT.

The chain links TRBV7-2 to TRBJ2-5; TRBD1 agrees at 7 bases. The germline gives CDR1 SGHTA, CDR2 FQGNSA. The CDR3 has 16 amino acids. Trimming cost V 1 base and J 7 bases; bases outside gene matches: 12. In nucleotides, the CDR3 is TGTGCCAGCAGCTTAGTAGGTACCGGGACAGCGTCGACCCAGTACTTC. It yields the protein CASSLVGTGTASTQYF.

The chain links TRBV11-2 to TRBJ2-3; 12 nucleotides align to TRBD2. This CDR3 region has 17 residues. The germline V gene has CDR1 SGHAT and CDR2 FQNNGV. V was pared by 3 bases and J by 2 bases, with 6 bases of the junction left unmatched. The CDR3 nucleotides are TGTGCCAGCAGCTTCCTAGCTAGCGGGGGGGCCACAGATACGCAGTATTTT. This sequence encodes CASSFLASGGATDTQYF.

CDR3 sequence (DNA): TGTGCCAGCATATCTAGCGGGGGGGGATGTAAGGGCTACAATGAGCAGTTCTTC. Residues: CASISSGGGCKGYNEQFF. The chain links TRBV21-1 to TRBJ2-1; the table assigns TRBD2, which was not confirmed against the DNA. TRBV21-1 is a pseudogene locus. The CDR3 runs to 18 residues.

The V gene is TRBV5-5, the J gene TRBJ1-1; weak D call: TRBD1 (5 bases). The V end was cut by 4 bases, the J end by 6 bases, with 13 bases between. Germline V gene data show CDR1 as SGHKS and CDR2 as YYEKEE (reference sequence). CDR3 length: 13 residues. CDR3 protein: CASSPREGAEAFF. CDR3 coding DNA: TGTGCCAGCAGCCCCAGGGAGGGAGCTGAAGCTTTCTTT.

The genes are TRBV6-5 and TRBJ1-4; no clear D. Trimming took 8 bases from V and 3 from J, leaving 10 bases between them. The CDR3 loop spans 13 amino acids. Germline V CDR1 and CDR2: MNHEY, SVGAGI. For the CDR3, the DNA is TGTGCCAGCGAGGGCTCCTCTAATGAAAAACTGTTTTTT. Translating gives CASEGSSNEKLFF.

In this sample, this clone turned up many times. The gene calls are TRBV9 and TRBJ1-3; the D gene is possibly TRBD1 (5 bases). Trimming left V 2 bases short and J 2 bases short, with 8 bases between. From germline, CDR1 is SGDLS and CDR2 YYNGEE. The CDR3 loop spans 14 amino acids. The CDR3 here is CASSVGRAGNTIYF. The CDR3 bases are TGTGCCAGCAGCGTGGGCAGGGCTGGAAACACCATATATTTT.

V usage is TRBV4-1 and J usage is TRBJ2-3; no clear D. Trimming removed 0 bases from V and 9 bases from J, with 10 bases in between. CDR1 is MGHRA, CDR2 YSYEKL, per germline. The CDR3 spans 13 residues. The CDR3 sequence: CASSQEQAGTQYF. DNA for the CDR3: TGCGCCAGCAGCCAAGAACAAGCAGGAACGCAGTATTTT.

The V gene is TRBV7-9, the J gene TRBJ2-2, with TRBD1 identical over 8 bases. Trimming removed 5 bases from V and 12 bases from J; junction bases left unmatched: 8. CDR1 SEHNR and CDR2 FQNEAQ come from the germline V gene (reference sequence). This CDR3 comprises 13 residues. As DNA, the CDR3 is TGTGCCAGCAGCCCCGCCCAGGGGGCAAAGCTGTTTTTT. This codes for CASSPAQGAKLFF.

In DNA, the CDR3 is TGTGCCACCCAAGGACAGCTACACACCGGGGAGCTGTTTTTT. This gives the protein CATQGQLHTGELFF. The chain employs TRBV28 and TRBJ2-2, with a possible D match to TRBD1 (6 bases). CDR1 and CDR2 (germline): MDHEN, SYDVKM. V was trimmed by 10 bases and J by 3 bases, leaving 15 bases between them. This CDR3 contains 14 residues.

The chain uses TRBV7-3 and TRBJ1-1, with no clear D. This CDR3 has 13 amino acids. CDR1 and CDR2 (germline): SGHTA, FQGTGA. The germline V and J ends were trimmed by 5 bases and 3 bases, with 10 bases remaining between them. CDR3 sequence (DNA): TGTGCCAGCAGCACCAACGGTTACACTGAAGCTTTCTTT. It is translated as CASSTNGYTEAFF.

The chain carries TRBV30 and TRBJ2-5, with D perhaps matching TRBD1 (6 bases). V shed 4 bases and J shed 5 bases, with 20 bases lying between them. The CDR3 contains 15 residues. The germline V gene encodes CDR1 GTSNPN and CDR2 SVGIG (reference sequence). CDR3 in DNA: TGTGCCTGGAAGTACAGGCCCCCGAGGGGGGAGACCCAGTACTTC. Translating it yields CAWKYRPPRGETQYF.

The chain combines TRBV28 with TRBJ1-6, with D unresolved. The V gene's germline CDR1 is MDHEN and CDR2 SYDVKM. There are 16 residues in the CDR3. Trimming cost V 4 bases and J 6 bases, with 16 bases left between them. CDR3 protein: CASSWAAGMSNSPLHF. In DNA, the CDR3 is TGTGCCAGCAGTTGGGCGGCGGGGATGAGTAATTCACCCCTCCACTTT.

The sample holds many counts of this clone. The chain links TRBV9 to TRBJ2-7; 8 bases are a match to TRBD1. CDR3 length: 13 residues. Losses at the gene ends were 7 bases for V and 6 bases for J; bases not matched to a gene: 9. The germline V gene encodes CDR1 SGDLS and CDR2 YYNGEE. The CDR3 sequence is CASGSLTGGEQYF. DNA of the CDR3: TGTGCCAGCGGCTCTCTCACAGGGGGCGAGCAGTACTTC.

The J gene is TRBJ2-3, the V gene TRBV7-9; TRBD2 agrees at 7 bases. Germline V gene lookup returns CDR1 SEHNR and CDR2 FQNEAQ (reference sequence). The CDR3 consists of 16 residues. Germline trimming cut 3 bases from V and 2 bases from J; bases unmatched to any gene: 8. CDR3 sequence: CASSLPSGATTDTQYF. CDR3 sequence (DNA): TGTGCCAGCAGCTTGCCGAGCGGGGCCACCACAGATACGCAGTATTTT.

This clone appeared a few times. The junction does not match germline at one end; this may be a read error. This chain connects TRBV9 to TRBJ2-1, with 8 bases aligning to TRBD1. Germline V gene data show CDR1 as SGDLS and CDR2 as YYNGEE. The CDR3 spans 16 residues. CDR3 DNA: TGTGCCAGCAGCGTAGGGTCAGGGGGCTCCTCCAATGAGCAGTTCTTC. Translated, it gives CASSVGSGGSSNEQFF.

This clone turned up a few times. The chain carries TRBV28 and TRBJ1-2, with a possible D match to TRBD1 (5 bases). This CDR3 is built from 14 residues. The V and J ends lost 3 bases and 3 bases respectively, with 11 bases between them. CDR1 and CDR2 (germline): MDHEN, SYDVKM. The CDR3 sequence is CASSFTGPYYGYTF. CDR3 sequence (DNA): TGTGCCAGCAGTTTTACAGGCCCCTACTATGGCTACACCTTC.

The chain uses TRBV28 and TRBJ1-1; D unclear. Trimming took off 7 bases at V and 3 bases at J, with 15 bases between the two ends. This CDR3 contains 14 residues. The V gene's germline CDR1 is MDHEN and CDR2 SYDVKM. The CDR3: CASKAWADHTEAFF. In DNA, the CDR3 is TGTGCCAGCAAGGCGTGGGCAGACCACACTGAAGCTTTCTTT. The complete variable domain, with remaining parts taken from reference TRBV28 and TRBJ1-1, reads DVKVTQSSRYLVKRTGEKVFLECVQDMDHENMFWYRQDPGLGLRLIYFSYDVKMKEKGDIPEGYSVSREKKERFSLILESASTNQTSMYLCASKAWADHTEAFFGQGTRLTVV.

The genes are TRBV6-2 or TRBV6-3 and TRBJ1-2, with D unresolved. V was clipped by 4 bases and J by 7 bases, with 10 bases between them. Looked up from germline, CDR1 is MNHEY and CDR2 is SVGEGT. This CDR3 is 12 amino acids long. CDR3 sequence reads: CASSSGSGGYTF. CDR3 nucleotide sequence: TGTGCCAGCAGTTCGGGGTCTGGTGGCTACACCTTC.

There are a few counts of this clone. In DNA form, the CDR3 reads TGTGCCAGCAGCCAGATGTACGAGGAAGAGACCCAGTACTTC. It translates to CASSQMYEEETQYF. This chain joins TRBV5-4 and TRBJ2-5, with unresolved D. The V gene lost 4 bases and the J gene lost 3 bases, with 13 bases spanning the gap. Germline CDR1 and CDR2: SGHNT and YYREEE (reference sequence). The CDR3 is 14 amino acids.

The chain is built from TRBV9 and TRBJ2-1; 7 positions match TRBD2. The CDR3 length is 15 residues. Germline V CDR1 and CDR2: SGDLS, YYNGEE. The junction had 8 bases not matched to a gene; V was cut back by 1 base and J by 7 bases. The CDR3 is CASSVMAGDWNEQFF. As DNA, the CDR3 is TGTGCCAGCAGCGTAATGGCGGGGGACTGGAATGAGCAGTTCTTC. Full variable domain (missing parts from reference TRBV9 and TRBJ2-1): DSGVTQTPKHLITATGQRVTLRCSPRSGDLSVYWYQQSLDQGLQFLIQYYNGEERAKGNILERFSAQQFPDLHSELNLSSLELGDSALYFCASSVMAGDWNEQFFGPGTRLTVL.

This chain joins TRBV7-3 and TRBJ2-3; D is perhaps TRBD1 (6 bases). V was clipped by 5 bases and J by 8 bases, with 11 bases between them. The CDR3 extends over 12 amino acids. Germline V CDR1 and CDR2: SGHTA, FQGTGA. As DNA, the CDR3 is TGTGCCAGCAGCGAGACAGGAGGTACGCAGTATTTT. Encoded protein: CASSETGGTQYF.